Below are 4 T cell receptor beta chains sequenced from a single sample in a study of T cells in Graves' hyperthyroidism and ophthalmopathy. RNA transcripts gave rise to amplified TCR beta CDR3 regions. TCR CDR3 underwent first-round RT-PCR with the HTBI primer set. TCRdb called the multiplex PCR reads again in MiXCR, with one record for every CDR3 protein. The sample gives about 400,000 distinct CDR3 sequences, under 15% of which show up once; over 25% is in the top ten. Sequencing input: blood. These receptor sequences come from a young woman with Graves' hyperthyroidism.

This clonotype has more than one count but fewer than ten. J is TRBJ2-1 and V is TRBV5-1; a possible D gene is TRBD1 (6 bases). There are 16 residues in the CDR3. Germline V gene data show CDR1 as SGHRS and CDR2 as YFSETQ. The V end lost 0 bases, the J end lost 8 bases, and 18 bases lay between the germline ends. CDR3 region: CASSLATGWKGDEQFF. The CDR3 nucleotides are TGCGCCAGCAGCTTGGCTACAGGGTGGAAGGGAGATGAGCAGTTCTTC.

The chain carries TRBV7-9 and TRBJ1-1, with 7 bases that match TRBD1. CDR1 and CDR2 (germline): SEHNR, FQNEAQ (reference sequence). This CDR3 has 13 amino acids. The J segment lost 4 bases and the V segment lost 4 bases, leaving 3 bases of the junction unmatched. This chain's CDR3 is CASSSTGITEAFF. The CDR3 DNA is TGTGCCAGCAGCTCGACAGGGATCACTGAAGCTTTCTTT.

In the case of this clonotype: This may arise from a read error, as a much more abundant clone is one base away. The chain carries TRBV19 and TRBJ2-2; 8 bases agree with TRBD1. There are 15 residues in the CDR3. Per germline, CDR1 LNHDA and CDR2 SQIVND (reference sequence). CDR3 bases: TGTGCCAGTAATATAGTGGACAGGGTGACCGGGGAGCTGTTTTTT. Its protein product is CASNIVDRVTGELFF.

This clonotype was seen repeatedly, ten times or more. The V and J genes are TRBV10-3 and TRBJ2-1, with unresolved D. CDR1 and CDR2 (germline): ENHRY, SYGVKD. Trimming shortened V by 6 bases and J by 8 bases, and 8 bases separated the two germline ends. The CDR3 covers 11 residues. CDR3 in DNA: TGTGCCATCAGGAAGAACGATGAGCAGTTCTTC. Translating it yields CAIRKNDEQFF.